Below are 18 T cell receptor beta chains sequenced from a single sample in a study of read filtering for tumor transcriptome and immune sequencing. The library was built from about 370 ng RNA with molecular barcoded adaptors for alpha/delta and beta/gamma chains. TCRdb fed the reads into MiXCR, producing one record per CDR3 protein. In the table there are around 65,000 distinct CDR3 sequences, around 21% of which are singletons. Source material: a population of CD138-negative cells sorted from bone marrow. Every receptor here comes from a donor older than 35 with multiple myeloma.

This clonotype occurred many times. The CDR3 is CASSLGSFGNQETQYF. CDR3 coding DNA: TGTGCCAGCAGCTTAGGGTCGTTTGGGAACCAAGAGACCCAGTACTTC. The V and J genes are TRBV7-3 and TRBJ2-5; D is unclear. The CDR3 covers 16 residues. The germline V gene encodes CDR1 SGHTA and CDR2 FQGTGA. Between the trimmed V and J ends, which lost 2 bases and 0 bases, there was a span of 13 bases. The complete variable domain, with remaining parts taken from reference TRBV7-3 and TRBJ2-5, reads GAGVSQTPSNKVTEKGKYVELRCDPISGHTALYWYRQSLGQGPEFLIYFQGTGAADDSGLPNDRFFAVRPEGSVSTLKIQRTERGDSAVYLCASSLGSFGNQETQYFGPGTRLLVL.

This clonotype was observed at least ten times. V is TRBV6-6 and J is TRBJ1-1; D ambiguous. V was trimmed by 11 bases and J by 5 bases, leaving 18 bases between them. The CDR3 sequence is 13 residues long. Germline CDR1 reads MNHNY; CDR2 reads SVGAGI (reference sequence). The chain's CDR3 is CAGHGGSGTEAFF. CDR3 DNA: TGTGCCGGCCACGGAGGGAGTGGAACTGAAGCTTTCTTT.

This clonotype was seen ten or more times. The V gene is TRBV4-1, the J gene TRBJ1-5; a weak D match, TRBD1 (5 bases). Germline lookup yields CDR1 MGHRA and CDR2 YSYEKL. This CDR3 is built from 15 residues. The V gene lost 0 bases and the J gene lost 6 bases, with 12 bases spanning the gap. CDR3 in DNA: TGCGCCAGCAGCCAAGATATGGGGGTTCCTCAGCCCCAGCATTTT. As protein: CASSQDMGVPQPQHF.

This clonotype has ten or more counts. The CDR3: CSAIGRGALGEQFF. Written as DNA, the CDR3 is TGCAGTGCCATCGGGCGGGGGGCCCTCGGTGAGCAGTTCTTC. This sequence joins TRBV20-1 and TRBJ2-1; the match to TRBD2 covers 8 bases. J was trimmed by 9 bases and V by 6 bases; bases with no gene match: 13. Germline CDR1 reads DFQATT; CDR2 reads SNEGSKA (reference sequence). CDR3 length: 14 amino acids.

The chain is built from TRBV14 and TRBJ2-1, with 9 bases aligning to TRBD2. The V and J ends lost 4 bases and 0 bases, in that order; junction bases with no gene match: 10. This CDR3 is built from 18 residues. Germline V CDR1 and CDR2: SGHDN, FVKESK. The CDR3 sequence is CASSRELAGSVSYNEQFF. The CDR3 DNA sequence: TGTGCCAGCAGCCGGGAACTAGCGGGCTCAGTCTCCTACAATGAGCAGTTCTTC.

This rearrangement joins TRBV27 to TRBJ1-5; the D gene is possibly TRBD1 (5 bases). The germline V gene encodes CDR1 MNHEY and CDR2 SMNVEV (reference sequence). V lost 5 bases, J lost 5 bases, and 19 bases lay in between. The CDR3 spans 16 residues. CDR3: CASSPPGARLYQPQHF. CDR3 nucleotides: TGTGCCAGCAGTCCACCTGGGGCCCGACTCTATCAGCCCCAGCATTTT.

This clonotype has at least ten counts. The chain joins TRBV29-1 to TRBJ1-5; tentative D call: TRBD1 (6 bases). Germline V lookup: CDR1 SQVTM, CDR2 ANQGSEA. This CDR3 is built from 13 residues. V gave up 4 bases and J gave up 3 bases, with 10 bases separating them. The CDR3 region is CSVVDSYNQPQHF. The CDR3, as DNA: TGCAGCGTTGTGGACAGTTACAATCAGCCCCAGCATTTT.

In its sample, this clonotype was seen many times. This CDR3 reads CASSPGTSPSTDTQYF. The CDR3 nucleotides are TGCGCCAGCAGCCCGGGGACTTCACCTAGCACAGATACGCAGTATTTT. The V call is TRBV5-1, the J call TRBJ2-3, with D perhaps matching TRBD2 (6 bases). The V end was cut by 4 bases, the J end by 0 bases, with 15 bases between. This CDR3 contains 16 residues. Germline V gene sequence: CDR1 SGHRS, CDR2 YFSETQ.

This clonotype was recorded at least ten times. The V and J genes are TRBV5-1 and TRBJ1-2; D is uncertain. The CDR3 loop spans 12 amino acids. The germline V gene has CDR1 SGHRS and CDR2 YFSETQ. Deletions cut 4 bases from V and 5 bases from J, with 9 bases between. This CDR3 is CASSAGPYGYTF. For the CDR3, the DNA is TGCGCCAGCAGCGCTGGACCTTATGGCTACACCTTC.

CDR3 DNA: TGTGCCAGCTTGCGGGACACCTATTTATCTAGCACAGATACGCAGTATTTT. Protein product: CASLRDTYLSSTDTQYF. The chain links TRBV2 to TRBJ2-3; D possibly matches TRBD1 or TRBD2 (6 bases each). Germline values: CDR1 SNHLY, CDR2 FYNNEI. The V and J ends lost 8 bases and 0 bases respectively, with 21 bases between them. The CDR3 consists of 17 residues. Full variable domain (remainder filled in from reference TRBV2 and TRBJ2-3): EPEVTQTPSHQVTQMGQEVILRCVPISNHLYFYWYRQILGQKVEFLVSFYNNEISEKSEIFDDQFSVERPDGSNFTLKIRSTKLEDSAMYFCASLRDTYLSSTDTQYFGPGTRLTVL.

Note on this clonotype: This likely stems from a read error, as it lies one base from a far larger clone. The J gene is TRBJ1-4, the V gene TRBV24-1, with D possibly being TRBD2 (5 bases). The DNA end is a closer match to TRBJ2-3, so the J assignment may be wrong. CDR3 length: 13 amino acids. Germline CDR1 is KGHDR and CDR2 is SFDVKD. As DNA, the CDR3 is TGTGCCACCAGTGTCGGGAAAACAGATATGCAGTATTTT. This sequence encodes CATSVGKTDMQYF.

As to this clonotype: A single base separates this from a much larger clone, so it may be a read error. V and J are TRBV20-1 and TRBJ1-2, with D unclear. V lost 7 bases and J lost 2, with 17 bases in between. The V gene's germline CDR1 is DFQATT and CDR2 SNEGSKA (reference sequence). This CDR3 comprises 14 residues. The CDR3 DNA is TGCAGTGTCTCGCCCTCGACGGACAACTATGGCTACACCTTC. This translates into CSVSPSTDNYGYTF.

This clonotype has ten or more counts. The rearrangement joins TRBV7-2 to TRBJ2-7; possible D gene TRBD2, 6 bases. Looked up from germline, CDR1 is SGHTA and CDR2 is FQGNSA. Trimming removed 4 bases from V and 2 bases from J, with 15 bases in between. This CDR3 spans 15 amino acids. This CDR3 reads CASSSIPRGTYEQYF. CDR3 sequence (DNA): TGTGCCAGCAGCTCGATTCCTCGGGGGACCTACGAGCAGTACTTC.

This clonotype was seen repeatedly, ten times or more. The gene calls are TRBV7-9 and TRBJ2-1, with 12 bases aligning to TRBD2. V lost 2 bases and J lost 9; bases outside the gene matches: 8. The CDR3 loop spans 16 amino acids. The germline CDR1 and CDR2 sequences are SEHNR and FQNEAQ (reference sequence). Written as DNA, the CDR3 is TGTGCCAGCAGCTTAAAGGCTAGCGGGAGGGCCGGTGAGCAGTTCTTC. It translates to CASSLKASGRAGEQFF.

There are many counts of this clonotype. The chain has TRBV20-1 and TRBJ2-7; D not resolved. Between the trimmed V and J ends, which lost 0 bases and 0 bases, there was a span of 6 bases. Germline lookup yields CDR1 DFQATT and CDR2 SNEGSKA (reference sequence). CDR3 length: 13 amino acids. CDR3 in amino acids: CSARDMSSYEQYF. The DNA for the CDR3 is TGCAGTGCTAGAGACATGAGCTCCTACGAGCAGTACTTC.

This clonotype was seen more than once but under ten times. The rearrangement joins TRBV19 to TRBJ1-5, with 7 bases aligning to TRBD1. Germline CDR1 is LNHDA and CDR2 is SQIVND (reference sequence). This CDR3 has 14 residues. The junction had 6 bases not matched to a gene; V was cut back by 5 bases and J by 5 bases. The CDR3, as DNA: TGTGCCAGTAGTGCCCAAACAGGGGATCAGCCCCAGCATTTT. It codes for CASSAQTGDQPQHF.

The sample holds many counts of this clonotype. CDR3 coding DNA: TGCGCCAGCAGCCCTGGTAGCAGAATTAATGAAAAACTGTTTTTT. Translated, it gives CASSPGSRINEKLFF. J is TRBJ1-4 and V is TRBV5-1, with D uncertain. This CDR3 is 15 amino acids long. CDR1 SGHRS and CDR2 YFSETQ come from the germline V gene. V gave up 4 bases and J gave up 4 bases, with 14 bases separating them.

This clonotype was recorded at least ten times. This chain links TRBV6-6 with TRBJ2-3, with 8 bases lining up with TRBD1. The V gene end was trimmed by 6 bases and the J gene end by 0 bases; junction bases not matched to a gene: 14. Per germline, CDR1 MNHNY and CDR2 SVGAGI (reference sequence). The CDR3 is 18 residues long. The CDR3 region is CASSYGTGLRFSTDTQYF. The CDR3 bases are TGTGCCAGCAGCTACGGGACAGGACTTCGTTTTAGCACAGATACGCAGTATTTT.